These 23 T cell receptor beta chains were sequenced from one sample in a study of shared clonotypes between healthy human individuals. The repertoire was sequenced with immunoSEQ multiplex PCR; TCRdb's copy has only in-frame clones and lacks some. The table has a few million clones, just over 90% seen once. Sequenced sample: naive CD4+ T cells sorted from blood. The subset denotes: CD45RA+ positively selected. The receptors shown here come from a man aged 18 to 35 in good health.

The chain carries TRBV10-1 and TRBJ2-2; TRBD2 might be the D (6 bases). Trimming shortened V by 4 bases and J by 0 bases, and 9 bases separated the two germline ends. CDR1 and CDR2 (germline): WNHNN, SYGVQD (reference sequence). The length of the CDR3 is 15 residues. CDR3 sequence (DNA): TGCGCCAGCAGTGGGGGACTCCCGAACACCGGGGAGCTGTTTTTT. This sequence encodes CASSGGLPNTGELFF.

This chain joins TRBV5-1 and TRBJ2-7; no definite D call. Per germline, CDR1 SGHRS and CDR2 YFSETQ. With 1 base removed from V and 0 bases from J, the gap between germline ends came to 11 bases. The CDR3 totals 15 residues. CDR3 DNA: TGCGCCAGCAGCTTGCGCGGAACCAGCTCCTACGAGCAGTACTTC. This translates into CASSLRGTSSYEQYF.

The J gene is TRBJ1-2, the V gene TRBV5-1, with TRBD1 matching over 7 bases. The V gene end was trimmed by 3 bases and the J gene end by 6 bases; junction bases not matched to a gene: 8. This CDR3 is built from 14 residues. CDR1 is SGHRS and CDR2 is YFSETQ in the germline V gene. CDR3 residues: CASSSLTGDDGYTF. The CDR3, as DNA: TGCGCCAGCAGCTCTCTAACAGGGGATGATGGCTACACCTTC.

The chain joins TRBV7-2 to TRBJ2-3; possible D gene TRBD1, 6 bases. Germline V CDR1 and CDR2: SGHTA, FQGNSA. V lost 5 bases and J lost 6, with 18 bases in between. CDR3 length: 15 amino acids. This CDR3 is CASSPNRARLDTQYF. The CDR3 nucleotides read TGTGCCAGCAGCCCAAACAGGGCCAGATTGGATACGCAGTATTTT. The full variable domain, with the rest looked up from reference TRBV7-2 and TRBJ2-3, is GAGVSQSPSNKVTEKGKDVELRCDPISGHTALYWYRQSLGQGLEFLIYFQGNSAPDKSGLPSDRFSAERTGGSVSTLTIQRTQQEDSAVYLCASSPNRARLDTQYFGPGTRLTVL.

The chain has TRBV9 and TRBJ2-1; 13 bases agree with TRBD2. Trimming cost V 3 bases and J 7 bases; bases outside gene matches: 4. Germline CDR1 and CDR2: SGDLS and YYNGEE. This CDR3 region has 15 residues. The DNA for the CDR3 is TGTGCCAGCAGCGCGGGACTAGCGGGATTTAATGAGCAGTTCTTC. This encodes CASSAGLAGFNEQFF.

The CDR3 is CASSLDPTTEAFF. CDR3 DNA: TGTGCCAGCAGCCTAGACCCCACCACTGAAGCTTTCTTT. This chain uses TRBV7-6 with TRBJ1-1, with D uncertain. The CDR3 is 13 residues long. Germline values: CDR1 SGHVS, CDR2 FNYEAQ. The germline V and J ends were trimmed by 5 bases and 4 bases, with 11 bases remaining between them.

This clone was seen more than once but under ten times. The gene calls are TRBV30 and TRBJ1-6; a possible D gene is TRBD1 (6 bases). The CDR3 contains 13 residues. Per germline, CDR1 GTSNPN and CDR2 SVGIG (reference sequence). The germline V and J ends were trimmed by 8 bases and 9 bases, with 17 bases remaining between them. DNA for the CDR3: TGTGCCATCCGGCAGGGGTTGGGTTCACCCCTCCACTTT. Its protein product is CAIRQGLGSPLHF.

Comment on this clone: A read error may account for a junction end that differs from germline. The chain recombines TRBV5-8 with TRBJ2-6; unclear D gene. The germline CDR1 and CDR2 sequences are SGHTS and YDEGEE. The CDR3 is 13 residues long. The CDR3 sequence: CASRLSGANVLTF. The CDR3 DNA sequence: TGTGCCAGCCGCTTAAGTGGGGCCAACGTCCTGACTTTC.

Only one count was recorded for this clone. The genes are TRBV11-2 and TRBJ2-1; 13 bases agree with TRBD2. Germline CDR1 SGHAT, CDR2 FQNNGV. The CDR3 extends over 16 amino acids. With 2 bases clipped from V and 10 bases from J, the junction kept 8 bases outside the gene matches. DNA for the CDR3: TGTGCCAGCAGCTTACTTGGAGGGACTAGCGGGATAGAGCAGTTCTTC. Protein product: CASSLLGGTSGIEQFF.

CDR3 sequence: CASSLGGTSGTETQYF. DNA for the CDR3: TGTGCCAGCAGCTTGGGGGGGACTAGCGGGACAGAGACCCAGTACTTC. The chain uses TRBV5-4 and TRBJ2-5; TRBD2 matches at 13 bases. The CDR3 has 16 residues. Germline V gene lookup returns CDR1 SGHNT and CDR2 YYREEE (reference sequence). The ends lost 0 bases at V and 4 bases at J; junction bases unmatched: 3.

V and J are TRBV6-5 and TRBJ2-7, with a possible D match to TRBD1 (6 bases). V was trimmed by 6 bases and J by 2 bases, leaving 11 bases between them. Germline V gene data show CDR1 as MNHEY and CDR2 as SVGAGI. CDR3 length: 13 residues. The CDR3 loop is CASRRTEAYEQYF. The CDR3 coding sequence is TGTGCCAGCAGACGGACAGAAGCCTACGAGCAGTACTTC.

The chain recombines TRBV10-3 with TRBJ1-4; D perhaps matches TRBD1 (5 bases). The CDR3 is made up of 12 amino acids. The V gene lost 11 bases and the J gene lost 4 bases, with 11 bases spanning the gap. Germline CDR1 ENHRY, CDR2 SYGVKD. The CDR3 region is CAEGLLNEKLFF. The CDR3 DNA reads TGTGCCGAGGGACTGCTTAATGAAAAACTGTTTTTT.

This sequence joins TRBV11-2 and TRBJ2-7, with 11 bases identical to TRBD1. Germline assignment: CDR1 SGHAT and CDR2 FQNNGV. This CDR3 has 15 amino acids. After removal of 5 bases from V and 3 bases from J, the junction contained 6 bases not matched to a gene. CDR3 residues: CASSTGQGAFYEQYF. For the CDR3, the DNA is TGTGCCAGCAGCACCGGACAGGGGGCCTTCTACGAGCAGTACTTC.

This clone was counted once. The CDR3 spells CASSLGGTPETQYF. The CDR3 coding sequence is TGCGCCAGCAGCTTGGGGGGGACACCAGAGACCCAGTACTTC. The V gene is TRBV5-1, the J gene TRBJ2-5; a weak D match, TRBD1 (6 bases). V lost 0 bases, J lost 4 bases, and 10 bases lay in between. The CDR3 is made up of 14 amino acids. The germline gives CDR1 SGHRS, CDR2 YFSETQ.

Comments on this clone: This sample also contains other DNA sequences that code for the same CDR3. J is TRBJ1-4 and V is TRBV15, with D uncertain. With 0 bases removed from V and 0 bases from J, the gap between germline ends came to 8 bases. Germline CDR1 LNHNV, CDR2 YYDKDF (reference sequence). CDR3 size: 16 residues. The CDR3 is CATSRDGTATNEKLFF. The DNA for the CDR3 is TGTGCCACCAGCAGAGATGGAACAGCAACTAATGAAAAACTGTTTTTT. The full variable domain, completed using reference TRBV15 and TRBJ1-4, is DAMVIQNPRYQVTQFGKPVTLSCSQTLNHNVMYWYQQKSSQAPKLLFHYYDKDFNNEADTPDNFQSRRPNTSFCFLDIRSPGLGDTAMYLCATSRDGTATNEKLFFGSGTQLSVL.

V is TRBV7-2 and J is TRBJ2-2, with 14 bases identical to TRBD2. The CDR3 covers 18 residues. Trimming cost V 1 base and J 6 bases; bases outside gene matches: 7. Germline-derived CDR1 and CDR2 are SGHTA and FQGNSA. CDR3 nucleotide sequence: TGTGCCAGCAGCTTAGTGGCAGTGGGACTAGCGGGAGCCGGGGAGCTGTTTTTT. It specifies CASSLVAVGLAGAGELFF.

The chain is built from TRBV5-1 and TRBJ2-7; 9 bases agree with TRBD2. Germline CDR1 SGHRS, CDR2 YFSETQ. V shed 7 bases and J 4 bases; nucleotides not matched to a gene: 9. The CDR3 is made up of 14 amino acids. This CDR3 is CASQRDSGSYEQYF. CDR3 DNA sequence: TGCGCCAGCCAGCGAGATAGCGGGAGTTACGAGCAGTACTTC.

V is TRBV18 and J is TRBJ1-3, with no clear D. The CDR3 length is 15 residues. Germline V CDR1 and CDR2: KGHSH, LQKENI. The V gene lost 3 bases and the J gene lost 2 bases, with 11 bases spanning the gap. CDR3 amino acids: CASSPQGGPGNTIYF. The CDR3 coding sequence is TGTGCCAGCTCACCCCAAGGAGGGCCTGGAAACACCATATATTTT.

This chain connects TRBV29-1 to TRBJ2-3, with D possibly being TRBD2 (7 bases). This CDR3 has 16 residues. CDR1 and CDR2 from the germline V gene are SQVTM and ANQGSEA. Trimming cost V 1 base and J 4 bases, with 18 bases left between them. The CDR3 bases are TGCAGCGTTGAAGCCGGCAATAAGGGGGGGGCAGATACGCAGTATTTT. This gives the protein CSVEAGNKGGADTQYF.

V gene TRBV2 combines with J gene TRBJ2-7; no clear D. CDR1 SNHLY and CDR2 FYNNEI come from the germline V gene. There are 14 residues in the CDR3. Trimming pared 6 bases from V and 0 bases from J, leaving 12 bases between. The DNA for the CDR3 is TGTGCCAGCAGACCCCTACGTAGCTCCTACGAGCAGTACTTC. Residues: CASRPLRSSYEQYF.

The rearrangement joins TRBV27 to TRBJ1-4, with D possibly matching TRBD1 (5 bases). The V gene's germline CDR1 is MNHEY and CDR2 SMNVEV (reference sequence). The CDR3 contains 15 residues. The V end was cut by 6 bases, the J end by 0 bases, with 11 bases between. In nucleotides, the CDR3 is TGTGCCAGCAGAGGGGAGGGTGCAACTAATGAAAAACTGTTTTTT. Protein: CASRGEGATNEKLFF.

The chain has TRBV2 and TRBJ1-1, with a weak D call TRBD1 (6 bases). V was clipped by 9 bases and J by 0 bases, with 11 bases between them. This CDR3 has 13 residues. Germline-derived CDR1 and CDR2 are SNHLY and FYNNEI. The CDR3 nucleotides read TGTGCCAGTTCAGGGGCCATGAACACTGAAGCTTTCTTT. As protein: CASSGAMNTEAFF.

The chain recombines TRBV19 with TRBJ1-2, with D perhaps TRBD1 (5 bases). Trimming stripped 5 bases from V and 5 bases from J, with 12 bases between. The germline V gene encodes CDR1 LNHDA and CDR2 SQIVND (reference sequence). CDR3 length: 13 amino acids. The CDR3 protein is CASSEGRSYGYTF. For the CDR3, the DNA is TGTGCCAGTAGTGAGGGACGGTCTTATGGCTACACCTTC.